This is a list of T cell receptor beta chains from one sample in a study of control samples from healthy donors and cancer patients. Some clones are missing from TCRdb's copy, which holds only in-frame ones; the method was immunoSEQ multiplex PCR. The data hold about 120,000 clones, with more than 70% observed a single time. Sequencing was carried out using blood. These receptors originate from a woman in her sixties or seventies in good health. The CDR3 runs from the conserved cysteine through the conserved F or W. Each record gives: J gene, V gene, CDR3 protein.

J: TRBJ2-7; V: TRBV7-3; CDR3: CASSPPSSYEQYF
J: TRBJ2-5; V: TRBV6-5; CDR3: CASRFSGGAGETQYF
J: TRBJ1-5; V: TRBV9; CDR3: CASSPNGDRPQPQHF
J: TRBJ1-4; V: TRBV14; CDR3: CASSHPGAPNEKLFF
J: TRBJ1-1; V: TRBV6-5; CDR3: CASRTGGDNTEAFF
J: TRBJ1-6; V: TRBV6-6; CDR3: CASSGQNNSPLHF
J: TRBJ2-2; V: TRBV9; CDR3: CASSVLYGELFF
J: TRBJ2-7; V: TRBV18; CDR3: CASSPGPSYEQYF
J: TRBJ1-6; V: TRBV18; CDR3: CASSPGTGGTLGSPLHF
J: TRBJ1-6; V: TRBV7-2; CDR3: CATKTGQGYSPLHF
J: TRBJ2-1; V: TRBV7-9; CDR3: CASSPPPRLAGGNNEQFF
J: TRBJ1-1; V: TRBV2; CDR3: CASTLGYTEAFF
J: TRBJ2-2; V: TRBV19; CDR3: CASRSDSGELFF
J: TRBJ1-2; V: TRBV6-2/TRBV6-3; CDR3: CASRYGVGGYTF
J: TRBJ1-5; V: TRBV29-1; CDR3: CSASLNSNQPQHF
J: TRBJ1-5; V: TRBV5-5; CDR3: CASSSFVGTGALNQPQHF
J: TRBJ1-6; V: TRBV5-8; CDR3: CASSHGTLDSPLHF
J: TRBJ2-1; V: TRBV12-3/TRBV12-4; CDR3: CASSPTLAGEQFF
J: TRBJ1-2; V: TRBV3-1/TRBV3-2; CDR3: CASSPSTGNYGYTF
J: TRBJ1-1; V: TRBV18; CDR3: CASSPVGDTPGAFF
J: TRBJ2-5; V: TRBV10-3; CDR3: CAIRSGRGDGEETQYF
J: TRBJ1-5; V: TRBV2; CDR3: CASSRTGTNQPQHF
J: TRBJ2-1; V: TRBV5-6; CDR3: CASSGRSVYNEQFF
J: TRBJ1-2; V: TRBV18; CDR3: CASSPGIFYGYTF
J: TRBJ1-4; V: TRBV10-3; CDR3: CAIRGQGTANEKLFF
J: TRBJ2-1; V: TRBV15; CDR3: CATSEGGDLEFF
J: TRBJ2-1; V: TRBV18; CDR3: CASSPLQDRGLLYNEQFF
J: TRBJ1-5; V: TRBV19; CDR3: CASSYRTGHNQPQHF
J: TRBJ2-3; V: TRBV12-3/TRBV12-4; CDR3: CASSLVTLGF
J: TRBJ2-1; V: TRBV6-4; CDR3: CASSLAGGPGEQFF
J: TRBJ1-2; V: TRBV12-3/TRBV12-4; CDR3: CASSSGSGYGYTF
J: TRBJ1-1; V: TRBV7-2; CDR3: CASSSTVSGTEAFF
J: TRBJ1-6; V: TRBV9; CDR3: CASSEGLGLGSPLHF
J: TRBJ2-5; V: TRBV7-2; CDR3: CASSLMGGEAYF
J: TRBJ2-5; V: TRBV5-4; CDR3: CASSPDRGETQYF
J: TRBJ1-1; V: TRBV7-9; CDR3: CASSTRQGAVDTEAFF
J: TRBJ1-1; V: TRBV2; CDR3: CASVAGDKNTEAFF
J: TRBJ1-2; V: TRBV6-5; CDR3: CASSSDRGRFYGYTF
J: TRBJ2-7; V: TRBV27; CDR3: CASSYPGQAGYEQYF
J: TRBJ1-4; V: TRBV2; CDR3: CASKWGLTNEKLFF
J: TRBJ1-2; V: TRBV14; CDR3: CASSPIWTGAGYTF
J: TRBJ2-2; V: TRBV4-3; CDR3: CPSSQGEAGGLSTGELFF
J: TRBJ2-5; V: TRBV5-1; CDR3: CASSSDRGQTQYF
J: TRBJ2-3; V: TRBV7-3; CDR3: CASSLSASTDTQYF
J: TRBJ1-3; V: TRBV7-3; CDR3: CASSLTGGYSGNTIYF
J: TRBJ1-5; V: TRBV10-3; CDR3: CAISVGQGANQPQHF
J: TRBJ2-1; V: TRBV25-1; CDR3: CASGLDSGEVFF
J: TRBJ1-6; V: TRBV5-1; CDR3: CASSGPTGSSYNSPLHF
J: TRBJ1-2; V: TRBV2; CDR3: CASSAAQGSGGYTF
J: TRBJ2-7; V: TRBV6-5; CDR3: CASRLSMGYEQYF
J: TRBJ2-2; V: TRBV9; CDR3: CASSVVDTGELFF
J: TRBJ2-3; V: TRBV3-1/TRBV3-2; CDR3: CASSHGSDTQYF
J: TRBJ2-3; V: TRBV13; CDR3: CASSPGTGTDTQYF
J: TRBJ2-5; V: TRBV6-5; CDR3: CASSPPSGGETQYF
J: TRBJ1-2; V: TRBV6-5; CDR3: CASRPTAGGYTF
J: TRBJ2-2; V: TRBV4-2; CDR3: CASSQEAGRNTGELFF
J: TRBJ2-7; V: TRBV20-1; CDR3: CSASSRLAGHEQYF
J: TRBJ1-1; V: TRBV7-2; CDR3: CASSRGRTEAFF
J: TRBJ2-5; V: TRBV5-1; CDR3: CASSLASAGGETQYF